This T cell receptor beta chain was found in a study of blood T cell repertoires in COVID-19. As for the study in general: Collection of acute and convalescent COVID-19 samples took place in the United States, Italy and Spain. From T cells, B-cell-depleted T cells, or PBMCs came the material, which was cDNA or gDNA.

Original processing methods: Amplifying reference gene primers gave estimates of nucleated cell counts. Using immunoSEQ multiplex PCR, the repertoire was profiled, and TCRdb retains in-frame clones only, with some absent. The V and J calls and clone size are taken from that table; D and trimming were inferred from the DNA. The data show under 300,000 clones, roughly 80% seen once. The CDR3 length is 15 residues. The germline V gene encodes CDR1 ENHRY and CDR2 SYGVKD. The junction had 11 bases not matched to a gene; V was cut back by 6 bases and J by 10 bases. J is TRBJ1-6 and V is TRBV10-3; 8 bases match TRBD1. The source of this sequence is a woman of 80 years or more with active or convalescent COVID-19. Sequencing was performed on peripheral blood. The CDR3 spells CAISRGLADRSPLHF. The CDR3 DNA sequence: TGTGCCATCAGCAGGGGGCTGGCTGATAGGTCACCCCTCCACTTT.